This T cell receptor beta chain was documented in a study of blood T cell repertoires in COVID-19. Study at large: Sources were T cells, B-cell-depleted T cells, or PBMCs; the material itself was cDNA or gDNA.

Per the original data handling: Amplification of reference gene primers provided the estimated nucleated cell counts. Sequenced by immunoSEQ multiplex PCR; TCRdb stores in-frame clones only, minus some. That table supplies the V and J calls and clone size; D and trimming were determined from the DNA. The sample has about 46,000 clones, approximately 85% seen once; the top ten hold more than 25%. Germline CDR1 and CDR2: LNHDA and SQIVND (reference sequence). Trimming cost V 3 bases and J 1 base, with 16 bases left between them. The CDR3 loop spans 16 amino acids. Specimen: peripheral blood. The chain has TRBV19 and TRBJ2-7; D is perhaps TRBD2 (6 bases). The TCR comes from a woman over 75 with COVID-19, enrolled during active disease. DNA of the CDR3: TGTGCCAGTAGTATCGGGGCTAGCGTAACATCCTACGAGCAGTACTTC. It specifies CASSIGASVTSYEQYF.